These 13 T cell receptor beta chains came from one sample sequenced in a study of Graves' ophthalmopathy and Graves' hyperthyroidism. TCR beta CDR3 amplification used RNA transcripts. The workflow started with a first-round RT-PCR run with HTBI primers and then moved on to a second-round multiplex PCR. MiXCR, run by TCRdb on the multiplex PCR reads, gives a single entry per CDR3 protein. The sample includes approximately 540,000 distinct CDR3 sequences, 35% to 45% of them seen just once. Sequencing was carried out using peripheral blood or thyroid tissue (not recorded which). All receptors come from an adult man with Graves' hyperthyroidism.

The rearrangement uses TRBV29-1 and TRBJ2-7, with D tentatively TRBD1 (6 bases). The germline V gene encodes CDR1 SQVTM and CDR2 ANQGSEA. The CDR3 runs to 10 residues. With 8 bases removed from V and 5 bases from J, the gap between germline ends came to 10 bases. The CDR3 loop reads CSFRGDEQYF. The CDR3 DNA sequence: TGCAGCTTCAGGGGCGACGAGCAGTACTTC.

This clonotype showed up just a few times. This rearrangement joins TRBV7-9 to TRBJ2-3; D unresolved. Per the germline V gene, CDR1 is SEHNR and CDR2 is FQNEAQ (reference sequence). The CDR3 covers 13 residues. V lost 5 bases and J 4 bases, leaving 10 bases between the germline ends. CDR3 nucleotide sequence: TGTGCCAGCAGCAGGAAGTGGGCAGATACGCAGTATTTT. This gives the protein CASSRKWADTQYF. The whole variable domain, filled in from reference TRBV7-9 and TRBJ2-3, reads DTGVSQNPRHKITKRGQNVTFRCDPISEHNRLYWYRQTLGQGPEFLTYFQNEAQLEKSRLLSDRFSAERPKGSFSTLEIQRTEQGDSAMYLCASSRKWADTQYFGPGTRLTVL.

The V gene is TRBV15, the J gene TRBJ2-3; weak D call: TRBD1 (6 bases). The CDR3 has 15 amino acids. Germline CDR1 is LNHNV and CDR2 is YYDKDF (reference sequence). Trimming shortened V by 0 bases and J by 5 bases, and 12 bases separated the two germline ends. CDR3 DNA sequence: TGTGCCACCAGCAGAGATGGACAGAGCTTAGATACGCAGTATTTT. Its protein product is CATSRDGQSLDTQYF.

This sequence joins TRBV7-8 and TRBJ2-7; the match to TRBD2 covers 9 bases. From germline, CDR1 is SGHVS and CDR2 FQNEAQ. This CDR3 contains 16 residues. V lost 5 bases to trimming and J lost 7 bases; unmatched junction nucleotides: 15. CDR3 region: CASSPRRISGSGEQYF. In nucleotides, the CDR3 is TGTGCCAGCAGCCCAAGGCGAATTAGCGGGAGTGGGGAGCAGTACTTC.

The V call is TRBV29-1, the J call TRBJ1-1; TRBD1 matches at 12 bases. Germline CDR1 SQVTM, CDR2 ANQGSEA. V lost 4 bases and J lost 4; bases outside the gene matches: 7. This CDR3 region has 15 residues. The CDR3 loop is CSVVSGQGAFTEAFF. The CDR3 region has the DNA TGCAGCGTTGTTTCGGGACAGGGGGCGTTCACTGAAGCTTTCTTT.

This chain links TRBV5-1 with TRBJ2-7; D assignment may be TRBD1 or TRBD2 (5 bases each). The CDR3 runs to 15 residues. The V gene's germline CDR1 is SGHRS and CDR2 YFSETQ. Trimming left V 3 bases short and J 3 bases short, with 16 bases between. CDR3 loop: CASSYTGTDCYEQYF. Here the CDR3 DNA reads TGCGCCAGCAGCTACACCGGGACCGACTGCTACGAGCAGTACTTC.

This clonotype occurred a few times. The chain recombines TRBV29-1 with TRBJ1-1; D may be TRBD1 (6 bases). CDR1 and CDR2 (germline): SQVTM, ANQGSEA. The germline V and J ends were trimmed by 7 bases and 3 bases, with 12 bases remaining between them. CDR3 length equals 12 residues. The CDR3 sequence is CSGGAGYTEAFF. The DNA for the CDR3 is TGCAGCGGGGGGGCCGGATACACTGAAGCTTTCTTT.

This clonotype was counted many times. The V and J genes are TRBV29-1 and TRBJ1-2; TRBD1 matches at 7 bases. CDR3 length equals 14 residues. Trimming removed 7 bases from V and 5 bases from J; junction bases left unmatched: 13. Looked up from germline, CDR1 is SQVTM and CDR2 is ANQGSEA. The CDR3 region is CSAEKPGTVYGYTF. The CDR3 bases are TGCAGCGCCGAAAAACCCGGGACAGTGTATGGCTACACCTTC.

This clonotype was detected ten times or more. The V gene is TRBV29-1, the J gene TRBJ1-2; 7 nucleotides agree with TRBD1. V shed 7 bases and J 2 bases; nucleotides not matched to a gene: 13. Looked up from germline, CDR1 is SQVTM and CDR2 is ANQGSEA. The CDR3 contains 15 residues. In DNA form, the CDR3 reads TGCAGCGCTGGGGACAGAGGGGGGTCGAACTATGGCTACACCTTC. Translation gives CSAGDRGGSNYGYTF.

Note on this clonotype: A much larger clone differs by one base, so this may be a read error. This rearrangement joins TRBV7-2 to TRBJ2-7, with D tentatively TRBD1 (5 bases). V gave up 6 bases and J gave up 0 bases, with 15 bases separating them. Per germline, CDR1 SGHTA and CDR2 FQGNSA. CDR3 length: 15 amino acids. CDR3 in DNA: TGTGCCAGCAGTGCCAGGGCGCTTAGCTCCTACGAGCAGTACTTC. Translation gives CASSARALSSYEQYF.

This clonotype was observed at least ten times. The rearrangement links TRBV12-3 or TRBV12-4 to TRBJ1-5, with TRBD1 matching 9 bases. The CDR3 has 15 residues. Losses at the gene ends were 6 bases for V and 4 bases for J; bases not matched to a gene: 7. CDR3 amino acids: CASRPTGGPNQPQHF. The CDR3 DNA is TGTGCCAGCAGACCTACAGGGGGCCCGAATCAGCCCCAGCATTTT.

This clonotype was seen repeatedly, ten times or more. This chain joins TRBV19 and TRBJ1-5; no definite D call. Trimming took 7 bases from V and 7 from J, leaving 17 bases between them. This CDR3 region has 14 residues. Germline-derived CDR1 and CDR2 are LNHDA and SQIVND (reference sequence). CDR3 loop: CASNQGRGLQPQHF. CDR3 nucleotides: TGTGCCAGTAATCAAGGTCGAGGGTTGCAGCCCCAGCATTTT.

The chain joins TRBV7-9 to TRBJ2-7, with 10 bases fitting TRBD1. CDR1 SEHNR and CDR2 FQNEAQ come from the germline V gene (reference sequence). This CDR3 region has 14 residues. Trimming cost V 6 bases and J 7 bases; bases outside gene matches: 9. The CDR3 DNA sequence: TGTGCCAGCAGTAGAACCGGGACAGGGGTTGAGCAGTACTTC. Protein product: CASSRTGTGVEQYF.